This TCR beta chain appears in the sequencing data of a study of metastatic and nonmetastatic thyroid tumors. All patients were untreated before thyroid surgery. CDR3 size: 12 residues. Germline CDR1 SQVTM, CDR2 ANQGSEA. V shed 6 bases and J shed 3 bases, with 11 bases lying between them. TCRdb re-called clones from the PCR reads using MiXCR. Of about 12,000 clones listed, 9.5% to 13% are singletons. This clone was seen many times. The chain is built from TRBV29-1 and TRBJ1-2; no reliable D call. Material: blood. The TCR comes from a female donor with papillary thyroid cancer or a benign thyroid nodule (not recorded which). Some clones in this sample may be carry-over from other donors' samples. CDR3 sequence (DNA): TGCAGCGTGGGAGACAAGGACTATGGCTACACCTTC. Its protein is CSVGDKDYGYTF.